Below, one T cell receptor (beta chain) is given with its context. Reverse transcription of all isolated RNA meant that expressed TCRB transcripts were sequenced. TCRdb's table, derived via immunoSEQ multiplex PCR, lists solely in-frame clones and lacks some. The table lists just over 150,000 clones, around 10% of them singletons. The source of the sample is a study of beta chain features in type 1 diabetes. Sequenced: central memory CD4+ T cells from blood. The clonotype was recovered from a man between 18 and 29 years old in good health.

The CDR3 DNA reads as TGTGCCAGCAGTCTGGGTATTCCCGCCTACAATGAGCAGTTCTTC. It is translated as CASSLGIPAYNEQFF. The V call is TRBV27, the J call TRBJ2-1; no definite D call. This CDR3 has 15 amino acids. In germline, CDR1 is MNHEY, CDR2 SMNVEV (reference sequence). V was trimmed by 5 bases and J by 2 bases, leaving 13 bases between them.